This T cell receptor (beta chain) was recorded in a study of blood T cells in healthy people across ages. Across the study: Researchers report that template switching captured about one barcoded beta molecule per two T cells. Overall study results and limits: Strong correlation existed between TCR beta diversity and naive T cell percentage.

Investigators took ten milliliters of peripheral blood from every donor. Of note for this clonotype: Antigen: not known.

Alongside a J-beta primer mix, a sample-barcoded 5' primer served in a second PCR lasting about 6 to 12 cycles. Every cDNA molecule carried a tag from a template-switch adaptor bearing 12 random nucleotides. MiXCR was run by TCRdb on the 5' RACE reads, yielding one entry per CDR3 protein. The top ten hold more than 2% of the sample, which has 1.5 million to 2 million distinct CDR3 sequences, approximately 50% seen once. The TCR was taken from a woman aged 40 to 50 in good health. Sequenced input: blood.

The CDR3 nucleotides are TGCGCCAGCAGCCAAGATGGGGGACCCTCCTACAATGAGCAGTTCTTC. As protein: CASSQDGGPSYNEQFF. The chain combines TRBV4-1 with TRBJ2-1; possibly TRBD1 or TRBD2 for D (5 bases each). The germline CDR1 and CDR2 sequences are MGHRA and YSYEKL. There are 16 residues in the CDR3. V was pared by 0 bases and J by 0 bases, with 9 bases between.